This is a list of T cell receptor beta chains from one sample in a study of T cells in localized non-small cell lung cancer. Libraries were prepared by immunoSEQ multiplex PCR; TCRdb keeps only in-frame clonotypes and omits some of them. This table has about 25,000 clones, around 88% appearing once. The source material was peripheral blood, sampled before any cancer treatment. The receptors shown here come from a male donor aged 60 or over with stage II squamous cell lung carcinoma. CDR3s include the opening cysteine and the closing phenylalanine or tryptophan. The D gene is left open where the match is weak. Clone size appears in some rows only: once, few, many, or a class for an expanded clone.

j_call: TRBJ2-1
v_call: TRBV7-2
clone_size: .
d_call: TRBD2
cdr3_nt: TGTGCCAGCAGCATTCAGCGGGGGGGGAATGAGCAGTTCTTC
cdr3_aa: CASSIQRGGNEQFF

j_call: TRBJ1-1
v_call: TRBV7-2
clone_size: .
d_call: TRBD1
cdr3_nt: TGTGCCAGCAGCGGGGGGGACAGGGCCTCGGCTTTCTTT
cdr3_aa: CASSGGDRASAFF

j_call: TRBJ2-7
v_call: TRBV5-1
clone_size: .
d_call: TRBD2
cdr3_nt: TGCGCCAGCAGCTTATCAGGGAGGGGAAATGGATACGAGCAGTACTTC
cdr3_aa: CASSLSGRGNGYEQYF

j_call: TRBJ2-7
v_call: TRBV4-3
clone_size: few
d_call: .
cdr3_nt: TGCGCCAGCAGCGAAACCCGGACAGCAGAGCAGTACTTC
cdr3_aa: CASSETRTAEQYF

j_call: TRBJ2-1
v_call: TRBV7-6
clone_size: .
d_call: TRBD1
cdr3_nt: TGTGCCAGCAGCTTATCCGGGACAGGCTTCGATGAGCAGTTCTTC
cdr3_aa: CASSLSGTGFDEQFF

j_call: TRBJ2-7
v_call: TRBV28
clone_size: .
d_call: TRBD1
cdr3_nt: TGTGCCAGCAGTTCCTTCGCGACAGGGGGCGCGTACGAGCAGTACTTC
cdr3_aa: CASSSFATGGAYEQYF

j_call: TRBJ2-7
v_call: TRBV11-3
clone_size: few
d_call: TRBD1
cdr3_nt: TGTGCCAGCAGCCCCTCCACAGGGGCCTACGAGCAGTACTTC
cdr3_aa: CASSPSTGAYEQYF

j_call: TRBJ2-2
v_call: TRBV6-5
clone_size: .
d_call: .
cdr3_nt: TGTGCCAGCGAGTCGGGCGCCGGGGAGCTGTTTTTT
cdr3_aa: CASESGAGELFF

j_call: TRBJ2-1
v_call: TRBV5-5
clone_size: .
d_call: .
cdr3_nt: TGTGCCAGCAGCTTGAACGGGGTCCATGAGCAGTTCTTC
cdr3_aa: CASSLNGVHEQFF

j_call: TRBJ2-5
v_call: TRBV11-2
clone_size: .
d_call: TRBD1
cdr3_nt: TGTGCCAGCAGCCAAATGACAGGGTTCCAAGAGACCCAGTACTTC
cdr3_aa: CASSQMTGFQETQYF

j_call: TRBJ1-1
v_call: TRBV19
clone_size: .
d_call: TRBD1
cdr3_nt: TGTGCCAGTAGTATGACAGGGGGCTGGGGCACTGAAGCTTTCTTT
cdr3_aa: CASSMTGGWGTEAFF

j_call: TRBJ1-5
v_call: TRBV7-8
clone_size: .
d_call: .
cdr3_nt: TGTGCCAGCAGCTTAGGTAGGGGCAATCAGCCCCAGCATTTT
cdr3_aa: CASSLGRGNQPQHF

j_call: TRBJ1-2
v_call: TRBV19
clone_size: .
d_call: .
cdr3_nt: TGTGCCAGTAAAGAGGGCATGAGTGGCTACACCTTC
cdr3_aa: CASKEGMSGYTF

j_call: TRBJ2-1
v_call: TRBV29-1
clone_size: .
d_call: TRBD1
cdr3_nt: TGCAGCGCATCCCTTGGGACAGGGGACAATGAGCAGTTCTTC
cdr3_aa: CSASLGTGDNEQFF